This T cell receptor (beta chain) was sequenced for a study of blood T cell repertoires in COVID-19. Background on the study: The origin of the acute and convalescent COVID-19 samples was the United States, Italy and Spain.

CDR1 is GTSNPN and CDR2 is SVGIG in the germline V gene (reference sequence). The CDR3 is 14 amino acids. J lost 4 bases, V lost 3 bases, and 5 bases had no gene match. In the original processing: Amplification of reference gene primers was used by the study to estimate nucleated cell counts. Some clones are missing from TCRdb's copy, which holds only in-frame ones; the method was immunoSEQ multiplex PCR. The V and J calls and clone size were taken over from that table, and D and trimming were inferred from the DNA. This table holds approximately 210,000 clones, roughly 80% found once. Specimen: peripheral blood. The rearrangement joins TRBV30 to TRBJ2-3; 9 bases are shared with TRBD1. This receptor was taken from a man aged 25-45 years with active or convalescent COVID-19. CDR3 DNA sequence: TGTGCCTGGAGCGGACAGGGGATAGCAGATACGCAGTATTTT. This translates into CAWSGQGIADTQYF.